The 17 T cell receptor beta chains reported below all come from one sample, sequenced in a study of early T cells in non-severe SARS-CoV-2 infection. TCRdb re-called the 5' RACE reads with MiXCR, one entry per CDR3 protein. This sample has 20,000 to 25,000 distinct CDR3 sequences, with around 4.8% found just once. Sample: whole blood. These receptors originate from an adult who was a healthcare worker with PCR-confirmed SARS-CoV-2 infection or an uninfected control (not recorded which).

This clonotype appeared a few times. The rearrangement uses TRBV11-2 and TRBJ2-2, with 9 bases identical to TRBD2. Per the germline V gene, CDR1 is SGHAT and CDR2 is FQNNGV. The CDR3 consists of 16 residues. Trimming took 1 base from V and 1 from J; bases not matched to a gene: 1. The chain's CDR3 is CASSLVLAGNTGELFF. DNA of the CDR3: TGTGCCAGCAGCTTAGTACTAGCGGGGAACACCGGGGAGCTGTTTTTT.

The table lists this clonotype with a count of one. The J gene is TRBJ2-1, the V gene TRBV7-2; D uncertain. The CDR3 is made up of 13 amino acids. Germline CDR1 is SGHTA and CDR2 is FQGNSA. V was cut by 2 bases and J by 4 bases, with 6 bases left in between. The CDR3 DNA follows: TGTGCCAGCAGCTTAACCCATTACAATGAGCAGTTCTTC. Protein: CASSLTHYNEQFF.

In this sample, this clonotype turned up many times. This chain joins TRBV6-2 or TRBV6-3 and TRBJ2-2, with unresolved D. This CDR3 is 11 amino acids long. Trimming shortened V by 3 bases and J by 8 bases, and 4 bases separated the two germline ends. The germline gives CDR1 MNHEY, CDR2 SVGEGT. CDR3 protein: CASSYGGELFF. The CDR3 DNA is TGTGCCAGCAGTTATGGGGGGGAGCTGTTTTTT.

Many counts were recorded for this clonotype. The rearrangement joins TRBV7-2 to TRBJ2-3; D remains ambiguous. This CDR3 has 15 residues. Germline-derived CDR1 and CDR2 are SGHTA and FQGNSA. V shed 1 base and J shed 2 bases, with 10 bases lying between them. The CDR3 loop reads CASSLDPRVTDTQYF. CDR3 DNA: TGTGCCAGCAGCTTAGACCCCAGAGTCACAGATACGCAGTATTTT.

There are many counts of this clonotype. This chain uses TRBV28 with TRBJ1-5; no firm D call. The V gene's germline CDR1 is MDHEN and CDR2 SYDVKM. The CDR3 has 17 residues. V was shortened by 6 bases and J by 0 bases, with 18 bases between the two germline ends. DNA for the CDR3: TGTGCCAGCAGCCCCGTCGCCCGGGTCCGTAGCAATCAGCCCCAGCATTTT. It translates to CASSPVARVRSNQPQHF.

This clonotype has at least ten counts. The chain is built from TRBV5-1 and TRBJ2-1; D remains ambiguous. Germline V CDR1 and CDR2: SGHRS, YFSETQ. The CDR3 runs to 12 residues. V was cut by 1 base and J by 8 bases, with 7 bases left in between. The CDR3 sequence is CASSLNWDEQFF. The CDR3 bases are TGCGCCAGCAGCTTGAACTGGGATGAGCAGTTCTTC. Complete variable domain (other parts from reference TRBV5-1 and TRBJ2-1): KAGVTQTPRYLIKTRGQQVTLSCSPISGHRSVSWYQQTPGQGLQFLFEYFSETQRNKGNFPGRFSGRQFSNSRSEMNVSTLELGDSALYLCASSLNWDEQFFGPGTRLTVL.

This clonotype was seen many times. This chain joins TRBV20-1 and TRBJ2-3; 8 bases map to TRBD1. The CDR3 spans 15 residues. V lost 3 bases to trimming and J lost 4 bases; unmatched junction nucleotides: 9. In germline, CDR1 is DFQATT, CDR2 SNEGSKA (reference sequence). The CDR3 region is CSARNGQGRADTQYF. As DNA, the CDR3 is TGCAGTGCTAGGAATGGACAGGGTCGGGCAGATACGCAGTATTTT.

This clonotype was recorded many times. The V call is TRBV7-9, the J call TRBJ2-3; TRBD2 matches 9 bases. Germline-derived CDR1 and CDR2 are SEHNR and FQNEAQ (reference sequence). V was clipped by 5 bases and J by 5 bases; unmatched bases: 17. The CDR3 runs 18 residues. The CDR3 protein is CASSPKWRVAGVIDTQYF. CDR3 coding DNA: TGTGCCAGCAGCCCGAAATGGAGGGTAGCGGGAGTGATAGATACGCAGTATTTT.

V and J are TRBV11-2 and TRBJ2-5, with TRBD1 identical over 8 bases. The CDR3 covers 15 residues. The V segment lost 3 bases and the J segment 2 bases; nucleotides outside the gene matches: 5. Germline V gives CDR1 SGHAT, CDR2 FQNNGV. The CDR3 loop is CASSLGQDSQETQYF. In nucleotides, the CDR3 is TGTGCCAGCAGCTTGGGACAGGACAGTCAAGAGACCCAGTACTTC.

This clonotype appeared a few times. V is TRBV7-9 and J is TRBJ2-7; D perhaps matches TRBD2 (6 bases). V was shortened by 5 bases and J by 2 bases, with 13 bases between the two germline ends. This CDR3 is 14 amino acids long. The germline gives CDR1 SEHNR, CDR2 FQNEAQ (reference sequence). The CDR3 nucleotides read TGTGCCAGCAGCCCGCAGGGAGGAACCTACGAGCAGTACTTC. Protein: CASSPQGGTYEQYF.

The V gene is TRBV19, the J gene TRBJ1-5, with TRBD1 identical over 8 bases. CDR3 size: 14 residues. Trimming took 3 bases from V and 6 from J; bases not matched to a gene: 4. Germline CDR1 is LNHDA and CDR2 is SQIVND (reference sequence). The CDR3 coding sequence is TGTGCCAGTAGTATCGGAACAGGGGGTCAGCCCCAGCATTTT. Protein sequence: CASSIGTGGQPQHF.

This clonotype has just a few counts. The chain joins TRBV20-1 to TRBJ1-3, with 9 nucleotides matching TRBD1. Germline-derived CDR1 and CDR2 are DFQATT and SNEGSKA (reference sequence). J gave up 0 bases and V 5 bases, and 5 bases lay outside the gene matches. The CDR3 is 15 residues long. As DNA, the CDR3 is TGCAGTGCTGAAACAGGGGGCGTCTCTGGAAACACCATATATTTT. Translation: CSAETGGVSGNTIYF.

In this sample, this clonotype turned up many times. This chain joins TRBV4-2 and TRBJ1-4; 7 positions agree with TRBD1. Germline V CDR1 and CDR2: LGHNA, YNFKEQ. The CDR3 spans 16 residues. Trimming at V came to 2 bases and at J to 5 bases, leaving 8 bases not matched to a gene. This chain's CDR3 is CASSQTNRGGNEKLFF. The CDR3 DNA reads as TGTGCCAGCAGCCAAACAAACAGGGGCGGAAATGAAAAACTGTTTTTT.

This clonotype was recorded many times. This chain uses TRBV6-6 with TRBJ1-2, with D hard to call. V lost 0 bases, J lost 1 base, and 6 bases lay in between. Germline-derived CDR1 and CDR2 are MNHNY and SVGAGI (reference sequence). The CDR3 is made up of 14 amino acids. The DNA for the CDR3 is TGTGCCAGCAGTTACTCGAAGGGTAACTATGGCTACACCTTC. It is translated as CASSYSKGNYGYTF.

A few counts support this clonotype. This may stem from a read error, because a much larger clone lies one nucleotide away. The rearrangement joins TRBV5-6 to TRBJ1-6; 9 nucleotides line up with TRBD1. Germline V gene sequence: CDR1 SGHDT, CDR2 YYEEEE. The CDR3 totals 15 residues. CDR3 DNA sequence: TGTGTCAGCAGCGTTACAGGGGGCTCTAATTCACCCCTCCACTTT. It translates to CVSSVTGGSNSPLHF.

This clonotype has at least ten counts. CDR3 nucleotides: TGCAGCGTCCGGGACAGTGCCAAGGATGAGCAGTTCTTC. It yields the protein CSVRDSAKDEQFF. This chain joins TRBV29-1 and TRBJ2-1; 7 bases are shared with TRBD1. This CDR3 region has 13 residues. Germline-derived CDR1 and CDR2 are SQVTM and ANQGSEA. Trimming removed 6 bases from V and 8 bases from J; junction bases left unmatched: 10.

There are a few counts of this clonotype. V gene TRBV3-2 combines with J gene TRBJ2-1; the table's D call, TRBD2, has no DNA check behind it. TRBV3-2 is marked as a pseudogene. The CDR3 contains 17 residues. The CDR3 loop reads CASSPRGGSLTNNEQFF. In DNA, the CDR3 is TGTGCCAGCAGCCCGAGGGGCGGGAGCTTAACCAACAATGAGCAGTTCTTC.